This T cell receptor beta chain was identified in a study of blood T cell repertoires in COVID-19. As for the study in general: Spain, Italy and the United States supplied samples that represented acute and convalescent COVID-19.

CDR3 size: 14 residues. Trimming shortened V by 10 bases and J by 2 bases, and 17 bases separated the two germline ends. Germline CDR1 and CDR2: LNHDA and SQIVND (reference sequence). The count of this clone is one. Original methodology: Reference gene primer amplification gave nucleated cell count estimates. Data came from immunoSEQ multiplex PCR; TCRdb stores just in-frame clones and leaves some out. V, J and clone size were drawn from that table, and D and trimming were deduced from the DNA. This table holds over 50,000 clones, nearly 90% found once. This TCR was sampled from a man aged 50 to 60 with active COVID-19. The chain combines TRBV19 with TRBJ1-2; D unresolved. The source material was peripheral blood. As DNA, the CDR3 is TGTGCCACATCGAGTACTTCGGGGAACTATGGCTACACCTTC. It encodes CATSSTSGNYGYTF.